Given below is one T cell receptor (beta chain) in context. Authors' methods: Amplification from reference gene primers served as the basis for estimated nucleated cell counts. Sequencing used immunoSEQ multiplex PCR; TCRdb keeps in-frame clones, though not all of them. V and J calls and clone size are those listed in that table; D and trimming were worked out from the DNA. The table shows 150,000 or so clones, with 80% to 85% occurring only once. The data were taken from a study of blood T cell repertoires in COVID-19. Study-wide context: Sources were T cells, B-cell-depleted T cells, or PBMCs; the material itself was cDNA or gDNA.

The CDR3 covers 15 residues. Germline V gene lookup returns CDR1 MNHNS and CDR2 SASEGT. Trimming left V 3 bases short and J 0 bases short, with 10 bases between. The sequence was collected from a man in his 70s who had been exposed to COVID-19. V and J are TRBV6-1 and TRBJ2-3, with D perhaps matching TRBD2 (7 bases). Sequenced sample: PBMCs or T cells enriched from blood (not recorded which). The CDR3: CASSEGGASTDTQYF. Here the CDR3 DNA reads TGTGCCAGCAGTGAGGGGGGGGCAAGCACAGATACGCAGTATTTT.